This TCR beta chain was captured by sequencing in a study of blood T cell repertoires in COVID-19. Study details: Some COVID-19 samples were acute and others convalescent; all came from the United States, Italy and Spain. Nucleic acid was either cDNA or gDNA, and it came from T cells, B-cell-depleted T cells, or PBMCs.

This CDR3 spans 16 amino acids. With V trimmed by 0 bases and J by 0 bases, 2 bases remained unmatched. Germline V gene sequence: CDR1 SGHRS, CDR2 YFSETQ. Per the original methods: Researchers report that nucleated cell counts were estimated from reference gene primer amplification. Repertoires were generated with immunoSEQ multiplex PCR, while TCRdb's copy carries only in-frame clones and drops some. V, J and clone size reflect that table, while D and trimming were determined from the DNA. In the table there are about 190,000 clones, roughly nine tenths of which are singletons. The sequence derives from a man aged 40-50 years with acute or convalescent COVID-19. Specimen: peripheral blood. This rearrangement joins TRBV5-1 to TRBJ2-5; 10 bases are a match to TRBD2. The CDR3 region is CASSLDSGGYQETQYF. CDR3 bases: TGCGCCAGCAGCTTGGATAGCGGGGGGTACCAAGAGACCCAGTACTTC.